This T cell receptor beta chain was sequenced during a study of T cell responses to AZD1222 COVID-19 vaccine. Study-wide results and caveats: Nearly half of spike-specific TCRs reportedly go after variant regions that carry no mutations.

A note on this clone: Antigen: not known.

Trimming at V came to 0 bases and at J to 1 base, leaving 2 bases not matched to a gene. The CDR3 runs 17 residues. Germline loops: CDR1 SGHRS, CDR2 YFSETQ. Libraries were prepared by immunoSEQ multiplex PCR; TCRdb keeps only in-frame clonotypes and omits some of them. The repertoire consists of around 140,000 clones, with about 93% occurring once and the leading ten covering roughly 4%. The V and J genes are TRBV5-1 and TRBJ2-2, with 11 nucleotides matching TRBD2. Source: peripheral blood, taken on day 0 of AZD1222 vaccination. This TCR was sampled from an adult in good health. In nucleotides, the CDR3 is TGCGCCAGCAGCTTGGAGCTAGCGGGAGGGAACACCGGGGAGCTGTTTTTT. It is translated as CASSLELAGGNTGELFF.